This TCR beta chain came from a study of blood T cell repertoires in COVID-19. J lost 2 bases, V lost 8 bases, and 17 bases had no gene match. The germline V gene encodes CDR1 LGHDT and CDR2 YNNKEL (reference sequence). The CDR3 totals 18 residues. Under the authors' procedure: Amplifying reference gene primers gave estimates of nucleated cell counts. Sequenced by immunoSEQ multiplex PCR; TCRdb stores in-frame clones only, minus some. Clone size and the V and J calls come from that table; the DNA yielded D and trimming. Here the sample spans 200,000 to 250,000 clones, 70% to 85% being singletons. This receptor was identified in a woman of 80 years or more with COVID-19, enrolled during active disease. Sequences were obtained from peripheral blood. V and J are TRBV3-1 (or the pseudogene TRBV3-2) and TRBJ2-5, with 10 bases aligning to TRBD2. The CDR3 DNA follows: TGTGCCAGCTCGGCCGGCCTAGCGGGGGAATTGTTGCAAGAGACCCAGTACTTC. Its protein is CASSAGLAGELLQETQYF.